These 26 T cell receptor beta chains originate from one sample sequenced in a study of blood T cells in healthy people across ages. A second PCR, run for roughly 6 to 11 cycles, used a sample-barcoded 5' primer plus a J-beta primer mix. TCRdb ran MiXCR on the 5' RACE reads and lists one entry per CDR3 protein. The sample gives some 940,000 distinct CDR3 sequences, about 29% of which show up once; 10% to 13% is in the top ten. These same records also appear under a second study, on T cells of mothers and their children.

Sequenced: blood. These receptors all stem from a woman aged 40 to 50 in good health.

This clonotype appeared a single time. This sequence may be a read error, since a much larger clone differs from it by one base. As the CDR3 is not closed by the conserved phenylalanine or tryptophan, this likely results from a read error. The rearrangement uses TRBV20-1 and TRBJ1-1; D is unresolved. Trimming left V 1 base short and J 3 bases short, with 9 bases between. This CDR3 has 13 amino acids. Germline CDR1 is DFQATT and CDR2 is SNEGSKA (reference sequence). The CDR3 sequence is CSARVVGYTEAFV. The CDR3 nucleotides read TGCAGTGCTAGAGTGGTCGGGTACACTGAAGCTTTCGTT.

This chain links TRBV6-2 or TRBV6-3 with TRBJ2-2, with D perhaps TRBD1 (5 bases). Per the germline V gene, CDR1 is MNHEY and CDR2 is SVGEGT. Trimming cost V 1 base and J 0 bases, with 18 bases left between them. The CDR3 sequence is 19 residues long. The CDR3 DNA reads TGTGCCAGCAGTTACTTACAATATCCAGGGTTTTCGAACACCGGGGAGCTGTTTTTT. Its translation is CASSYLQYPGFSNTGELFF.

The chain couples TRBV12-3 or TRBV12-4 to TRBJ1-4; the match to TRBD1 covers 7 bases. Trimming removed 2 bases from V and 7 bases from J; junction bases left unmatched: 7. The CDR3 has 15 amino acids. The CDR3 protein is CASSLRAGGPEKLFF. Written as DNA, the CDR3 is TGTGCCAGCAGTTTAAGGGCAGGGGGTCCTGAAAAACTGTTTTTT.

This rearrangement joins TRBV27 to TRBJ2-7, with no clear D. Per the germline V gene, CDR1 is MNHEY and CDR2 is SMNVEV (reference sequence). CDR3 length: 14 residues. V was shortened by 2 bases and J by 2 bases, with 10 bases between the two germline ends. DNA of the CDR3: TGTGCCAGCAGTTTACACGCCTCTCCCTACGAGCAGTACTTC. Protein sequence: CASSLHASPYEQYF.

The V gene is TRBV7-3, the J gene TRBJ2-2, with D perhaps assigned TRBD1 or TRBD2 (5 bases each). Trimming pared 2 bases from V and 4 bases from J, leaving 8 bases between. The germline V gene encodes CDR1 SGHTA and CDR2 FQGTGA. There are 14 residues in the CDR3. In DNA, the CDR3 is TGTGCCAGCAGCTTAGAGGGGCGCACCGGGGAGCTGTTTTTT. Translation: CASSLEGRTGELFF.

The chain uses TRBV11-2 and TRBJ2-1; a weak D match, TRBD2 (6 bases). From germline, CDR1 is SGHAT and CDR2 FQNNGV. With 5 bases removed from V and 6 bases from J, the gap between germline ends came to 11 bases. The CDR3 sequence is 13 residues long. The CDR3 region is CASSVGGVNEQFF. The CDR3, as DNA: TGTGCCAGCAGCGTGGGCGGGGTCAATGAGCAGTTCTTC.

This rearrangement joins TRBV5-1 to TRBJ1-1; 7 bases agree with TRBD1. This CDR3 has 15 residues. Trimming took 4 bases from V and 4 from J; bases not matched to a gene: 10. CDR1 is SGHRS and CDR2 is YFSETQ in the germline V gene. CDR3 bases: TGCGCCAGCAGCCTAGGGGGCAGAATGGGCACTGAAGCTTTCTTT. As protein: CASSLGGRMGTEAFF. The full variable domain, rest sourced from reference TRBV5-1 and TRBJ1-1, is KAGVTQTPRYLIKTRGQQVTLSCSPISGHRSVSWYQQTPGQGLQFLFEYFSETQRNKGNFPGRFSGRQFSNSRSEMNVSTLELGDSALYLCASSLGGRMGTEAFFGQGTRLTVV.

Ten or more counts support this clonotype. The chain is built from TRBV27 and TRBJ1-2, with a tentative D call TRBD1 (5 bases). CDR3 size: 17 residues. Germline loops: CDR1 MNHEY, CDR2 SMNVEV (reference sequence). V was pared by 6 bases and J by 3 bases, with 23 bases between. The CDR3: CASSPRPRGNPHYGYTF. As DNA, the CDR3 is TGTGCCAGCAGCCCCCGCCCCCGGGGCAACCCCCACTATGGCTACACCTTC.

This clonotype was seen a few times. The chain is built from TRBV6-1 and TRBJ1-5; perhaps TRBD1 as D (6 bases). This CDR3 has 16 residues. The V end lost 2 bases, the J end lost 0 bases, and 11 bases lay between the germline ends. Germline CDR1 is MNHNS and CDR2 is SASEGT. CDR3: CASSERGAGSNQPQHF. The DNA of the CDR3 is TGTGCCAGCAGTGAACGGGGGGCGGGTAGCAATCAGCCCCAGCATTTT.

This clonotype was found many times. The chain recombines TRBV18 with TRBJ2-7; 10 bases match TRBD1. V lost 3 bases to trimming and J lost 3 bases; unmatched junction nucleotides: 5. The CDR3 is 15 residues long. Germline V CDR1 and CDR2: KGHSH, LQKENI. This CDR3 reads CASSPPDRGFYEQYF. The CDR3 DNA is TGTGCCAGCTCACCTCCGGACAGGGGGTTCTACGAGCAGTACTTC.

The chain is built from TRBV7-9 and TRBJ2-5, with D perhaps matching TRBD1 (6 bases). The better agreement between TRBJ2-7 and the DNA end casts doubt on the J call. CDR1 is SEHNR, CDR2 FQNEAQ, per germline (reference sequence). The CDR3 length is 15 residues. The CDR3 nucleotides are TGTGCCAGCAGCTTAGGTGGCAGGGGAACCCACGAGCAGTACTTC. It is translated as CASSLGGRGTHEQYF.

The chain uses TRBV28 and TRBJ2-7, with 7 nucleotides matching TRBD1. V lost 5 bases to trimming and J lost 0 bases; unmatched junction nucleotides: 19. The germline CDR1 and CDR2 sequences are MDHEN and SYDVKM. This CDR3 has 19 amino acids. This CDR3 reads CASSPEPTGIVLPSYEQYF. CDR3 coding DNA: TGTGCCAGCAGTCCCGAGCCGACAGGGATCGTACTTCCCTCCTACGAGCAGTACTTC.

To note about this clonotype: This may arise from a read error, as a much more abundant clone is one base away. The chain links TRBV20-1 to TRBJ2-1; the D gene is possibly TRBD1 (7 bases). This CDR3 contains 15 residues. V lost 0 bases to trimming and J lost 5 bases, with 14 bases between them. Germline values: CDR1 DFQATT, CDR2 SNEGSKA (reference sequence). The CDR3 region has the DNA TGCAGTGCTAGAGATCGCGGGACAGTTAACAATGAGCAGTTCTTC. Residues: CSARDRGTVNNEQFF.

This chain's CDR3 is CASSLANNEQFF. As DNA, the CDR3 is TGTGCCAGCAGCTTGGCGAACAATGAGCAGTTCTTC. The rearrangement links TRBV7-2 to TRBJ2-1; no definite D call. V lost 3 bases, J lost 5 bases, and 5 bases lay in between. Germline lookup yields CDR1 SGHTA and CDR2 FQGNSA. The CDR3 totals 12 residues.

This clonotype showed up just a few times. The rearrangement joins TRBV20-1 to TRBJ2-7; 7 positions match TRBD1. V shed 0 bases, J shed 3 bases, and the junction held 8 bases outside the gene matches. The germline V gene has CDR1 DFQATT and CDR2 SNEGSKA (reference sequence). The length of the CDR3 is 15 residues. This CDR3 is CSARDPEGADYEQYF. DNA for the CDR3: TGCAGTGCTAGAGATCCCGAGGGGGCGGACTACGAGCAGTACTTC.

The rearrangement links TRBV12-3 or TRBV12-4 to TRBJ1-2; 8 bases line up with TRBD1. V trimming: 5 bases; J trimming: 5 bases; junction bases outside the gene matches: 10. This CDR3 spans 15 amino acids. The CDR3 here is CASSHRGLQLYGYTF. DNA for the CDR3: TGTGCCAGCAGTCACAGGGGGTTACAACTTTATGGCTACACCTTC.

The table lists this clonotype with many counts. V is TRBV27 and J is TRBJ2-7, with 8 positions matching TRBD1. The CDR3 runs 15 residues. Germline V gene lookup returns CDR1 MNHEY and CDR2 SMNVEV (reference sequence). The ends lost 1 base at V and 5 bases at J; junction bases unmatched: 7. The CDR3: CASSLYPQGAHEQYF. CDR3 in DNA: TGTGCCAGCAGTTTATACCCCCAGGGGGCCCACGAGCAGTACTTC.

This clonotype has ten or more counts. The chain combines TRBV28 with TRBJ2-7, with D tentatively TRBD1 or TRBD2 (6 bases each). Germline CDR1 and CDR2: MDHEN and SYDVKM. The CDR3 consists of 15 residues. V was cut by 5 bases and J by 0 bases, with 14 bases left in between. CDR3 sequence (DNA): TGTGCCAGCAGTACGGAGGGGGGCTACTCCTACGAGCAGTACTTC. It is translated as CASSTEGGYSYEQYF.

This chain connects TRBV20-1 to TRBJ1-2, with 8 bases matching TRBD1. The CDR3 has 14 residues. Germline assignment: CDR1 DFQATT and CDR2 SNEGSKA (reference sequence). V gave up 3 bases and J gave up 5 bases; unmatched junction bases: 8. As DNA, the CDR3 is TGCAGTGCTAGGCCTCGGACAGGGTGGTATGGCTACACCTTC. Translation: CSARPRTGWYGYTF.

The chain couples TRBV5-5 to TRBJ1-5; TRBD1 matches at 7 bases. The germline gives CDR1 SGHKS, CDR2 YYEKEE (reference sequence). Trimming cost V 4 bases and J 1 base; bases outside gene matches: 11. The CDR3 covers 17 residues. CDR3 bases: TGTGCCAGCAGCCCCCTCGGGGGGGACAGCAGCAATCAGCCCCAGCATTTT. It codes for CASSPLGGDSSNQPQHF.

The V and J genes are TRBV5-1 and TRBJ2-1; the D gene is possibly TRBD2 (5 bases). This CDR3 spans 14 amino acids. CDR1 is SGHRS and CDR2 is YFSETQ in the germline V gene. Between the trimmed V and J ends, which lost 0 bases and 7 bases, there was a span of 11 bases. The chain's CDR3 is CASSLAEGGNEQFF. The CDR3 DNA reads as TGCGCCAGCAGCTTGGCCGAGGGTGGGAATGAGCAGTTCTTC.

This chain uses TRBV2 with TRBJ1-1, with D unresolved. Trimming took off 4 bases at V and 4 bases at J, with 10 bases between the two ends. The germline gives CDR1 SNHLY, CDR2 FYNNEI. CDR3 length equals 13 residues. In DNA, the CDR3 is TGTGCCAGCAGTGCGACCGCCGCCACTGAAGCTTTCTTT. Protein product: CASSATAATEAFF.

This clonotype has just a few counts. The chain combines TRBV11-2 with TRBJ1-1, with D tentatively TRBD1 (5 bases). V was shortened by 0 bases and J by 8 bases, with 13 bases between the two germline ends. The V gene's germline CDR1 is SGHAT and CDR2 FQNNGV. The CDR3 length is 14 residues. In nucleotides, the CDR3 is TGTGCCAGCAGCTTAGATCGGCAGGGAATCGAAGCTTTCTTT. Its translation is CASSLDRQGIEAFF.

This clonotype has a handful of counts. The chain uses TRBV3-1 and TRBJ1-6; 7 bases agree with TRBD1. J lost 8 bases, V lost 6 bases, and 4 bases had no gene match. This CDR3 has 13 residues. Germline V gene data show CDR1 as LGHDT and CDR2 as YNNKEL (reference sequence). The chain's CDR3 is CASRETGYSPLHF. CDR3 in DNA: TGTGCCAGCAGGGAGACAGGGTATTCACCCCTCCACTTT.

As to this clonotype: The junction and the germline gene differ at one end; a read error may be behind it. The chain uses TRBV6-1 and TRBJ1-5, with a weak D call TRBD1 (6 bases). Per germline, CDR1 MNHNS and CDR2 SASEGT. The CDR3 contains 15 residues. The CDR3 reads CASGEGEGGNQPQHF. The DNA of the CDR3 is TGTGCCAGCGGTGAAGGGGAGGGGGGCAATCAGCCCCAGCATTTT.

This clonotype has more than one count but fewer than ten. The CDR3 region is CASSLMTGSEKLFF. The CDR3 DNA sequence: TGTGCCAGCAGCTTAATGACAGGGTCTGAAAAACTGTTTTTT. The chain has TRBV7-9 and TRBJ1-4; 7 bases line up with TRBD1. V gave up 2 bases and J gave up 7 bases; unmatched junction bases: 4. The CDR3 is made up of 14 amino acids. The germline CDR1 and CDR2 sequences are SEHNR and FQNEAQ (reference sequence).